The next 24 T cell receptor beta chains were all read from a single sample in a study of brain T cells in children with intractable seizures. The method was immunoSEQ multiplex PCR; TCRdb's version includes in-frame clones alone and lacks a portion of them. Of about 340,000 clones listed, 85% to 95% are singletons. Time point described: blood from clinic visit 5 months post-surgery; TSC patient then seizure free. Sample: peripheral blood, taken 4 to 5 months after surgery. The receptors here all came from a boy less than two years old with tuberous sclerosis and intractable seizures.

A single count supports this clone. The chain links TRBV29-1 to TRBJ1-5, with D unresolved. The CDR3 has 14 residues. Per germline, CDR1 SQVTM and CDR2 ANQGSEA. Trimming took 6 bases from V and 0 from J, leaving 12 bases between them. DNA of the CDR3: TGCAGCGTCATAACGTTGGATAGCAATCAGCCCCAGCATTTT. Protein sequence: CSVITLDSNQPQHF.

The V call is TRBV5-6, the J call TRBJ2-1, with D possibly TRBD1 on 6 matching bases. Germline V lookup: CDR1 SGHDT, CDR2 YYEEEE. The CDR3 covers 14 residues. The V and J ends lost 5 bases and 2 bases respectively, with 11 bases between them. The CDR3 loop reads CASSFGQPYNEQFF. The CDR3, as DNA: TGTGCCAGCAGTTTCGGACAGCCCTACAATGAGCAGTTCTTC. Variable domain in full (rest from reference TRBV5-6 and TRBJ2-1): DAGVTQSPTHLIKTRGQQVTLRCSPKSGHDTVSWYQQALGQGPQFIFQYYEEEERQRGNFPDRFSGHQFPNYSSELNVNALLLGDSALYLCASSFGQPYNEQFFGPGTRLTVL.

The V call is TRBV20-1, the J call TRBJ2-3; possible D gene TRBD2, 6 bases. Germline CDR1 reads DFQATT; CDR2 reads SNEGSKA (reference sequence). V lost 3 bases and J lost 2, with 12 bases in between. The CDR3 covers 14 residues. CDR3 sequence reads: CSASTAGTTDTQYF. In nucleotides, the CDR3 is TGCAGTGCTAGTACGGCGGGGACCACAGATACGCAGTATTTT.

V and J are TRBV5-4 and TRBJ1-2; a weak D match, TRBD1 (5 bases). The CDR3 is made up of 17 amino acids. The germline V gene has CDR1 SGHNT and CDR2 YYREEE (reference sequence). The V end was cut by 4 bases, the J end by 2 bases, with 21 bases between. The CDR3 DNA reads TGTGCCAGCAGCCAGATCAACCGGGACCCAGGAAACTATGGCTACACCTTC. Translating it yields CASSQINRDPGNYGYTF.

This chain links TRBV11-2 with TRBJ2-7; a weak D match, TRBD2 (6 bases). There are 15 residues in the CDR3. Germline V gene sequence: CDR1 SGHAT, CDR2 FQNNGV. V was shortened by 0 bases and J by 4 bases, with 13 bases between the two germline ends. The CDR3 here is CASSLDVGGVYEQYF. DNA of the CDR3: TGTGCCAGCAGCTTAGATGTCGGGGGAGTTTACGAGCAGTACTTC.

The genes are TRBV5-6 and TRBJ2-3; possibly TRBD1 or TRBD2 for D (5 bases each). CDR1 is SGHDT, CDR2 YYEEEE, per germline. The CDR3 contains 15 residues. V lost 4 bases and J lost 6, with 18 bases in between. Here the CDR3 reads CASSPVGTSYDTQYF. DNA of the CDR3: TGTGCCAGCAGCCCAGTCGGGACGTCCTATGATACGCAGTATTTT.

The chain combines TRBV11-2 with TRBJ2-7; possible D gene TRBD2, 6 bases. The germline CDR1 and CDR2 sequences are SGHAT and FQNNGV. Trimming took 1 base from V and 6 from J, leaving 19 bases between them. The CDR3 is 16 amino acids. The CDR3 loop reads CASSLGPGTPGSEQYF. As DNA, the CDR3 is TGTGCCAGCAGCTTAGGCCCCGGGACTCCCGGTTCCGAGCAGTACTTC.

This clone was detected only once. CDR3: CATLIPEIEAFF. The CDR3 bases are TGTGCGACCTTGATTCCTGAGATTGAAGCTTTCTTT. The J gene is TRBJ1-1, the V gene TRBV5-8; no definite D call. CDR3 length equals 12 residues. Per germline, CDR1 SGHTS and CDR2 YDEGEE.

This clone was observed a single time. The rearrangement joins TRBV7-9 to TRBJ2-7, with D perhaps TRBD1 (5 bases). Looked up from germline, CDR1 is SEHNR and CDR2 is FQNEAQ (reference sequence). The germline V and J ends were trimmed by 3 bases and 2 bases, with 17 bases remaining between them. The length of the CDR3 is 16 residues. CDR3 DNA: TGTGCCAGCAGCTTGGCCCGGGTAGGACAAACCTACGAGCAGTACTTC. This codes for CASSLARVGQTYEQYF.

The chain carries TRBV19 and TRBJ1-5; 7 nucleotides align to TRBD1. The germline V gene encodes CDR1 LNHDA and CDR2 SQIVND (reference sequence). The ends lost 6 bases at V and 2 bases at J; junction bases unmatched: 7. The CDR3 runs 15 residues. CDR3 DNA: TGTGCCAGTAGACCCAAGCAGGGGGGCAATCAGCCCCAGCATTTT. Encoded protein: CASRPKQGGNQPQHF.

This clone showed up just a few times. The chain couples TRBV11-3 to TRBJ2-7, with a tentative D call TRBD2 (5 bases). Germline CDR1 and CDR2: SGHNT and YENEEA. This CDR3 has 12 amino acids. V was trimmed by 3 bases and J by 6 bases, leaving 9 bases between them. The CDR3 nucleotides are TGTGCCAGCAGCTTTAGCCGGGGCGAGCAGTACTTC. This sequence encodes CASSFSRGEQYF.

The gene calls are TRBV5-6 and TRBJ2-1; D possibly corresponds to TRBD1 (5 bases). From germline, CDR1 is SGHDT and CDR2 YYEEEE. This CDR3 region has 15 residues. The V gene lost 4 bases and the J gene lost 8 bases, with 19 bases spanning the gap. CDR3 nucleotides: TGTGCCAGCAGCACCAGGGTCATCCATCACGATGAGCAGTTCTTC. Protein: CASSTRVIHHDEQFF.

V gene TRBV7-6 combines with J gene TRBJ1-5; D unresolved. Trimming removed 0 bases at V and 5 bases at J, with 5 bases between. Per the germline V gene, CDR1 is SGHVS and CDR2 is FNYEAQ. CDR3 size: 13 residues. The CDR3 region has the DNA TGTGCCAGCAGCTTAGCACCCCATCAGCCCCAGCATTTT. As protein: CASSLAPHQPQHF.

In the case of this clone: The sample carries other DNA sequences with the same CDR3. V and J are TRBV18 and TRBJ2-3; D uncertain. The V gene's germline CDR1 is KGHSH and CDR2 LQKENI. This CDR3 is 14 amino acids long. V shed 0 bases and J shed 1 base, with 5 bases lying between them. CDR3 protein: CASSPPGGTDTQYF. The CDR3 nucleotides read TGTGCCAGCTCACCACCCGGTGGCACAGATACGCAGTATTTT.

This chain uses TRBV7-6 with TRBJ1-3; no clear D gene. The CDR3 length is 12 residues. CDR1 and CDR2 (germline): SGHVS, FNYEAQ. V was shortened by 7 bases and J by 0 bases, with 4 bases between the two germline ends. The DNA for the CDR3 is TGTGCCAGCAAACACTCTGGAAACACCATATATTTT. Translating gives CASKHSGNTIYF.

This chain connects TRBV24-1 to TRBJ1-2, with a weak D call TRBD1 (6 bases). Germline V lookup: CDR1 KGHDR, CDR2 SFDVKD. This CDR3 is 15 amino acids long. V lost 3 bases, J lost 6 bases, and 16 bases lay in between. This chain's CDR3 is CATSDPRPGGDGYTF. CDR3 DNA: TGTGCCACCAGTGATCCCCGGCCGGGGGGCGATGGCTACACCTTC.

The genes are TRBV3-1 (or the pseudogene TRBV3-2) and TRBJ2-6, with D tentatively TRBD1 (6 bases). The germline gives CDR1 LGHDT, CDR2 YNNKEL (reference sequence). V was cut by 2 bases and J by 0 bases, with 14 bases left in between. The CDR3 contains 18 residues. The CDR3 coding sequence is TGTGCCAGCAGCCAACTAAGACAGGTTGGCTCTGGGGCCAACGTCCTGACTTTC. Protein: CASSQLRQVGSGANVLTF.

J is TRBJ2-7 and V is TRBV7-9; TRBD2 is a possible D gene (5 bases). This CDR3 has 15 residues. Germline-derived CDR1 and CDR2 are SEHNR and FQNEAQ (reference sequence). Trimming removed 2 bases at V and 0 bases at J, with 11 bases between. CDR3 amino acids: CASSLSPSFSYEQYF. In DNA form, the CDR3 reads TGTGCCAGCAGCTTATCCCCTAGCTTCTCCTACGAGCAGTACTTC.

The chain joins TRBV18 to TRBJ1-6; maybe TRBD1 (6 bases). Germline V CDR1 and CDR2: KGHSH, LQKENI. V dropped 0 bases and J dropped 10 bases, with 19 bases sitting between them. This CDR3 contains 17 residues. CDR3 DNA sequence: TGTGCCAGCTCACCACCGAGCCTCAGGACAGTAGGGTCACCCCTCCACTTT. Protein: CASSPPSLRTVGSPLHF.

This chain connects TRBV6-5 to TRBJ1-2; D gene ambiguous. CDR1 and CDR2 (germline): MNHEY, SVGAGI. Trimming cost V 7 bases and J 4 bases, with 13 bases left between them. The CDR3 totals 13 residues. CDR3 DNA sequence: TGTGCCAGCACCTCCCACCCCTCCTATGGCTACACCTTC. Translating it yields CASTSHPSYGYTF.

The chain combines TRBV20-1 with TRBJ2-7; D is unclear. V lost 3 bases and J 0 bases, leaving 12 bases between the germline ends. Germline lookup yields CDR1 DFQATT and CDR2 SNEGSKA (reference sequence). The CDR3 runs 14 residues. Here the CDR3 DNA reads TGCAGTGCTAGTCGGCAGGACCACTCCTACGAGCAGTACTTC. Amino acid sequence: CSASRQDHSYEQYF.

Here the CDR3 reads CASSSPHDPSYEQYF. DNA for the CDR3: TGTGCCAGCAGCTCGCCCCATGATCCTTCCTACGAGCAGTACTTC. This chain connects TRBV5-6 to TRBJ2-7; D gene ambiguous. V was pared by 3 bases and J by 1 base, with 14 bases between. Looked up from germline, CDR1 is SGHDT and CDR2 is YYEEEE. CDR3 length: 15 amino acids.

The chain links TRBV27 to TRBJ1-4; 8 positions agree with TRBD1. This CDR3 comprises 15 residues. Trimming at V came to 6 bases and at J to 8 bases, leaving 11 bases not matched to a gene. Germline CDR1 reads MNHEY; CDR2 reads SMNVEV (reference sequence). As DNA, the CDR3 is TGTGCCAGCAGCGCCCAAACAGGGGGATTCGAAAAACTGTTTTTT. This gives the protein CASSAQTGGFEKLFF.

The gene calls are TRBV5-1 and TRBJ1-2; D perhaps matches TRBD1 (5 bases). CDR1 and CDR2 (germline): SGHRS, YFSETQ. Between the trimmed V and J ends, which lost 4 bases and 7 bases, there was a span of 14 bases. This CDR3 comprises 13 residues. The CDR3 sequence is CASSGGGLGGYTF. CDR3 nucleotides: TGCGCCAGCAGCGGCGGGGGATTAGGTGGCTACACCTTC.